A selection of T cell receptor beta chains follows, all from one sample in a study of CD8+ T cells in alopecia areata. Sequencing was performed with immunoSEQ multiplex PCR; in TCRdb, only in-frame clones are kept and a portion is missing. The data contain about 120,000 clones, approximately 59% of them seen just once; the ten biggest clones take up almost 30%. The material sequenced was CD8+ T cells sorted from blood, taken at week 4, from a patient treated with tofacitinib. The receptors were sampled from a human donor with alopecia areata. Both conserved end residues are part of each CDR3. A D gene is named only where the DNA matches it firmly. Expanded clones get a size class; other rows say once, few or many, or leave the size out.

TRBD1 | . | TRBJ2-6 | TRBV28 | CASSTGDRASGANVLTF | TGTGCCAGCAGTACGGGGGACAGGGCCTCTGGGGCCAACGTCCTGACTTTC
. | . | TRBJ1-2 | TRBV30 | CAWSSGQGVDGYTF | .
. | . | TRBJ1-5 | TRBV15 | CATSRAFGEPQHF | TGTGCCACCAGCAGGGCCTTTGGAGAGCCCCAGCATTTT
. | . | TRBJ2-5 | TRBV27 | CASRLQGFQETQYF | TGTGCCAGCAGATTACAGGGTTTCCAAGAGACCCAGTACTTC
. | . | TRBJ1-1 | TRBV9 | CASSDSDQNEAFF | TGTGCCAGCAGCGACTCTGACCAGAATGAAGCTTTCTTT
. | few | TRBJ1-1 | TRBV7-9 | CASTKPQLNTEAFF | TGTGCCAGCACCAAACCCCAATTGAACACTGAAGCTTTCTTT
. | . | TRBJ1-1 | TRBV29-1 | CSVEDRFAGEDTEAFF | TGCAGCGTTGAAGATCGATTTGCAGGGGAGGACACTGAAGCTTTCTTT
TRBD2 | . | TRBJ2-1 | TRBV25-1 | CASSAGPSGGFYNEQFF | TGTGCCAGCAGTGCAGGTCCCAGCGGGGGGTTTTACAATGAGCAGTTCTTC
. | few | TRBJ2-5 | TRBV25-1 | CASSEGTVRHQETQYF | TGTGCCAGCAGTGAAGGCACAGTCAGGCACCAAGAGACCCAGTACTTC
. | . | TRBJ2-7 | TRBV4-1 | CASSLAGQFSYEQYF | TGCGCCAGCAGCCTGGCCGGACAGTTTTCCTACGAGCAGTACTTC
. | . | TRBJ1-2 | TRBV27 | CASSPHVGSLYGYTF | TGTGCCAGCAGTCCTCATGTGGGCAGCCTCTATGGCTACACCTTC
. | . | TRBJ2-7 | TRBV15 | CATSRDDSHGNEQYF | TGTGCCACCAGCAGAGATGACAGCCACGGTAACGAGCAGTACTTC
. | . | TRBJ1-2 | TRBV20-1 | CSAGDDYGYTF | TGCAGTGCGGGGGACGACTATGGCTACACCTTC
. | . | TRBJ1-1 | TRBV7-8 | CASSLAMTPTEAFF | TGTGCCAGCAGCTTAGCAATGACTCCAACTGAAGCTTTCTTT
TRBD1 | . | TRBJ1-1 | TRBV29-1 | CSGYRGLGVNTEAFF | TGCAGCGGGTACAGGGGATTGGGGGTGAACACTGAAGCTTTCTTT
. | . | TRBJ2-7 | TRBV29-1 | CSVEKDTYEQYF | TGCAGCGTCGAAAAGGACACCTACGAGCAGTACTTC
TRBD1 | once | TRBJ2-3 | TRBV2 | CAIQTGFLTDTQYF | TGTGCCATTCAGACAGGGTTTCTCACAGATACGCAGTATTTT
TRBD2 | . | TRBJ2-3 | TRBV30 | CAWSEGTSGTDTQYF | TGTGCCTGGAGTGAGGGGACTAGCGGAACAGATACGCAGTATTTT
. | few | TRBJ2-5 | TRBV29-1 | CSVEDPGTQRGETQYF | TGCAGCGTTGAAGATCCCGGGACTCAAAGGGGGGAGACCCAGTACTTC
TRBD1 | . | TRBJ1-3 | TRBV2 | CASSSGQGGNTIYF | TGTGCCAGCAGCTCGGGACAGGGGGGAAACACCATATATTTT
. | . | TRBJ1-3 | TRBV13 | CASSFGSSGNTIYF | TGTGCCAGCAGCTTTGGGAGCTCTGGAAACACCATATATTTT
TRBD1 | . | TRBJ1-3 | TRBV5-6 | CASSADRAGNTIYF | TGTGCCAGCAGCGCGGACAGGGCAGGAAACACCATATATTTT
. | . | TRBJ1-2 | TRBV28 | CASSPMDGYTF | TGTGCCAGCAGTCCCATGGATGGCTACACCTTC
. | few | TRBJ1-5 | TRBV7-9 | CASSLAENQPQHF | TGTGCCAGCAGCTTAGCCGAAAATCAGCCCCAGCATTTT
TRBD1 | . | TRBJ1-2 | TRBV29-1 | CSADRETNYGYTF | TGCAGCGCAGACAGGGAAACTAACTATGGCTACACCTTC
. | . | TRBJ2-6 | TRBV30 | CAWSLGAGANVLTF | TGTGCCTGGAGTCTGGGGGCTGGGGCCAACGTCCTGACTTTC
. | . | TRBJ1-6 | TRBV30 | CAWSVGEENSPLHF | TGTGCCTGGAGTGTAGGCGAGGAAAATTCACCCCTCCACTTT
TRBD2 | few | TRBJ2-1 | TRBV29-1 | CSVELAGVFSPANEQFF | TGCAGCGTTGAACTAGCGGGGGTTTTCTCCCCCGCCAATGAGCAGTTCTTC
. | . | TRBJ1-6 | TRBV7-9 | CASSYLGAGNISPLHF | TGTGCCAGCAGTTACCTAGGGGCAGGGAACATTTCACCCCTCCACTTT
. | many | TRBJ1-5 | TRBV27 | CASSLSAGWNQPQHF | TGTGCCAGCAGTTTATCAGCTGGGTGGAATCAGCCCCAGCATTTT
TRBD1 | . | TRBJ2-7 | TRBV29-1 | CSVEDRGYSYEQYF | TGCAGCGTGGAGGACAGGGGTTACTCCTACGAGCAGTACTTC
. | . | TRBJ2-5 | TRBV5-1 | CASSSPPYEGVETQYF | TGCGCCAGCAGCTCGCCCCCGTACGAGGGGGTGGAGACCCAGTACTTC
. | few | TRBJ1-1 | TRBV6-6 | CASSLGDTEAFF | TGTGCCAGCAGCCTCGGGGATACTGAAGCTTTCTTT
TRBD1 | . | TRBJ1-2 | TRBV15 | CATSTEDRLYYGYTF | TGTGCCACCTCTACAGAGGACAGGTTGTATTATGGCTACACCTTC
. | . | TRBJ2-7 | TRBV29-1 | CSVDLGAGDEQYF | TGCAGCGTTGATTTGGGGGCAGGAGACGAGCAGTACTTC
TRBD1 | few | TRBJ1-2 | TRBV30 | CAWLPGGLGYTF | TGTGCCTGGTTGCCAGGGGGCTTGGGCTACACCTTC
. | . | TRBJ1-5 | TRBV15 | CATSRTDSNQPQHF | TGTGCCACCAGCAGGACAGATAGCAATCAGCCCCAGCATTTT
TRBD1 | . | TRBJ1-2 | TRBV13 | CASSPGTGGNGYTF | TGTGCCAGCAGCCCAGGTACAGGGGGGAATGGCTACACCTTC
TRBD1 | once | TRBJ1-1 | TRBV5-6 | CASSGQGTEAFF | TGTGCCAGCAGCGGACAGGGGACTGAAGCTTTCTTT
TRBD1 | few | TRBJ2-1 | TRBV15 | CATRGPLTGRTYNEQFF | TGTGCCACCAGGGGCCCCTTGACAGGGCGCACCTACAATGAGCAGTTCTTC
. | . | TRBJ2-7 | TRBV30 | CAWSGEARSYEQYF | TGTGCCTGGAGTGGGGAGGCGCGGAGCTACGAGCAGTACTTC
. | . | TRBJ2-5 | TRBV5-6 | CASSLESFQETQYF | TGTGCCAGCAGCCTTGAGAGCTTCCAAGAGACCCAGTACTTC
. | . | TRBJ2-7 | TRBV5-6 | CASSTNYEQYF | TGTGCCAGCAGCACCAACTACGAGCAGTACTTC
. | . | TRBJ1-2 | TRBV25-1 | CASSELEGYGYTF | TGTGCCAGCAGTGAATTGGAGGGGTATGGCTACACCTTC
TRBD1 | . | TRBJ1-2 | TRBV5-6 | CASSSGTGGYGYTF | TGTGCCAGCAGCAGCGGGACAGGGGGTTATGGCTACACCTTC
TRBD1 | . | TRBJ2-4 | TRBV29-1 | CSVWDSKNIQYF | TGCAGCGTTTGGGACAGTAAAAACATTCAGTACTTC
. | . | TRBJ2-7 | TRBV29-1 | CSARLQGYEQYF | TGCAGCGCCCGACTTCAGGGGTACGAGCAGTACTTC
. | . | TRBJ1-4 | TRBV29-1 | CSVEKGLTNEKLFF | TGCAGCGTTGAAAAGGGGCTCACTAATGAAAAACTGTTTTTT
TRBD1 | . | TRBJ1-2 | TRBV6-5 | CASSYAPAPDRVGYTF | TGTGCCAGCAGTTATGCCCCGGCCCCGGACAGGGTGGGCTACACCTTC
TRBD1 | few | TRBJ2-7 | TRBV29-1 | CSVVDRGESYEQYF | TGCAGCGTTGTGGACAGGGGAGAGTCCTACGAGCAGTACTTC
. | . | TRBJ2-7 | TRBV27 | CASSLGGGAGREQYF | TGTGCCAGCAGTTTGGGAGGAGGGGCGGGTCGGGAGCAGTACTTC
. | once | TRBJ2-7 | TRBV27 | CASSSTYEQYF | TGTGCCAGCAGTTCCACCTACGAGCAGTACTTC
. | . | TRBJ2-2 | TRBV5-1 | CASSLDGGRSNAGELFF | TGCGCCAGCAGCTTGGACGGGGGCCGTTCGAACGCCGGGGAGCTGTTTTTT
. | . | TRBJ1-5 | TRBV28 | CASSPTRSNQPQHF | TGTGCCAGCAGTCCAACGCGTAGCAATCAGCCCCAGCATTTT
. | . | TRBJ2-7 | TRBV29-1 | CSVEEVAEQYF | TGCAGCGTTGAGGAGGTCGCGGAGCAGTACTTC